This T cell receptor (beta chain) was obtained from a study of early T cells in non-severe SARS-CoV-2 infection. Unique molecular identifiers were attached to individual cDNA molecules. In TCRdb, the 5' RACE reads were re-called with MiXCR into one record per CDR3 protein. In the table there are approximately 58,000 distinct CDR3 sequences, around a tenth of which are singletons. This clonotype has ten or more counts. Trimming stripped 0 bases from V and 11 bases from J, with 12 bases between. The CDR3 has 12 residues. The V gene's germline CDR1 is DFQATT and CDR2 SNEGSKA (reference sequence). The sequence derives from an adult who was a healthcare worker with PCR-confirmed SARS-CoV-2 infection or an uninfected control (not recorded which). Material for sequencing was whole blood. This chain links TRBV20-1 with TRBJ2-3; D unclear. The CDR3 is CSARDGRPGQYF. For the CDR3, the DNA is TGCAGTGCTAGAGATGGCCGGCCCGGGCAGTATTTT.